These 28 T cell receptor beta chains originate from one sample sequenced in a study of shared clonotypes between healthy human individuals (TCRdb year 2020). Library prep was done by the immunoSEQ multiplex PCR assay. TCRdb retrieved this table from immuneACCESS and kept in-frame rearrangements only. Not all clones are present; in checked studies, unresolved V genes account for under half, and no reason is known for the remainder. Present in this sample are 780,000 or so clones, roughly two thirds of which were seen just once. The ten largest clones add up to around 1.7% of the sample. Material: memory CD4+ T cells sorted from blood. This sample's cell subset or site label indicates: CD45RA-negative fraction. The receptors come from a woman in her 30s in good health.

This clone was seen once. CDR3 region: CASSFHGSGNTIYF. CDR3 DNA: TGTGCCAGCAGCTTCCACGGCTCTGGAAACACCATATATTTT. The gene calls are TRBV7-9 and TRBJ1-3, with D uncertain. The length of the CDR3 is 14 residues. Between the trimmed V and J ends, which lost 3 bases and 0 bases, there was a span of 6 bases. Germline V gene data show CDR1 as SEHNR and CDR2 as FQNEAQ (reference sequence). Together with reference TRBV7-9 and TRBJ1-3, the CDR3 gives the full variable domain: DTGVSQNPRHKITKRGQNVTFRCDPISEHNRLYWYRQTLGQGPEFLTYFQNEAQLEKSRLLSDRFSAERPKGSFSTLEIQRTEQGDSAMYLCASSFHGSGNTIYFGEGSWLTVV.

The V and J genes are TRBV7-8 and TRBJ2-7; 9 positions agree with TRBD2. The length of the CDR3 is 15 residues. The V and J ends lost 5 bases and 2 bases, in that order; junction bases with no gene match: 7. The germline CDR1 and CDR2 sequences are SGHVS and FQNEAQ. This chain's CDR3 is CASSPGLAGPYEQYF. CDR3 sequence (DNA): TGTGCCAGCAGCCCGGGGCTAGCGGGACCCTACGAGCAGTACTTC.

CDR3 bases: TGTGCCATCAGACCAGCCTCTGATTACACCGACCGTTACACCTTC. Its translation: CAIRPASDYTDRYTF. V and J are TRBV10-3 and TRBJ1-2; the D is unclear. The germline CDR1 and CDR2 sequences are ENHRY and SYGVKD. The CDR3 extends over 15 amino acids. The V end was cut by 6 bases, the J end by 11 bases, with 25 bases between.

This clone showed up just a few times. V and J are TRBV28 and TRBJ2-1; 11 bases are shared with TRBD2. Unmatched junction bases numbered 7, after V lost 2 bases and J lost 7 bases. Germline loops: CDR1 MDHEN, CDR2 SYDVKM. The CDR3 runs 16 residues. CDR3: CASSLNSGRAGNEQFF. The CDR3 DNA follows: TGTGCCAGCAGTTTAAATAGCGGGAGGGCCGGAAATGAGCAGTTCTTC.

This clone was picked up one time. The J gene is TRBJ1-1, the V gene TRBV19; D is unresolved. The CDR3 totals 14 residues. Germline V gives CDR1 LNHDA, CDR2 SQIVND (reference sequence). V lost 6 bases, J lost 0 bases, and 11 bases lay in between. In nucleotides, the CDR3 is TGTGCCAGTAGATCGGATTGGATGAACACTGAAGCTTTCTTT. Translation gives CASRSDWMNTEAFF.

This chain joins TRBV5-6 and TRBJ2-5, with D unclear. Trimming took off 4 bases at V and 3 bases at J, with 10 bases between the two ends. The CDR3 has 13 amino acids. CDR1 and CDR2 from the germline V gene are SGHDT and YYEEEE. The CDR3 DNA follows: TGTGCCAGCAGCGTGTGGGCAGAAGAGACCCAGTACTTC. Protein product: CASSVWAEETQYF.

This chain links TRBV5-6 with TRBJ2-3; TRBD1 matches 7 bases. The length of the CDR3 is 15 residues. The germline gives CDR1 SGHDT, CDR2 YYEEEE. V lost 1 base and J lost 0; bases outside the gene matches: 2. This CDR3 is CASSLRGGSTDTQYF. The CDR3 bases are TGTGCCAGCAGCTTGCGAGGGGGCAGCACAGATACGCAGTATTTT.

The V call is TRBV6-1, the J call TRBJ2-6; no clear D. V lost 10 bases to trimming and J lost 0 bases, with 10 bases between them. The CDR3 spans 14 residues. Germline-derived CDR1 and CDR2 are MNHNS and SASEGT. The CDR3 nucleotides are TGTGCCAACCAGGAAACCTCTGGGGCCAACGTCCTGACTTTC. Translated, it gives CANQETSGANVLTF.

V gene TRBV4-2 combines with J gene TRBJ2-1, with TRBD2 matching over 7 bases. Trimming at V came to 1 base and at J to 5 bases, leaving 17 bases not matched to a gene. Germline assignment: CDR1 LGHNA and CDR2 YNFKEQ. The CDR3 extends over 19 amino acids. In DNA, the CDR3 is TGTGCCAGCAGCCAAGGAGGTGCGGGAGCTCGATTTCCCCACAATGAGCAGTTCTTC. Amino acid sequence: CASSQGGAGARFPHNEQFF.

The genes are TRBV11-2 and TRBJ1-2, with TRBD1 matching over 7 bases. Germline-derived CDR1 and CDR2 are SGHAT and FQNNGV. There are 18 residues in the CDR3. J gave up 4 bases and V 1 base, and 15 bases lay outside the gene matches. CDR3 residues: CASSLARGGSGVSYGYTF. The DNA of the CDR3 is TGTGCCAGCAGCTTAGCCAGGGGGGGATCTGGGGTCTCCTATGGCTACACCTTC.

In this sample, this clone turned up once. This chain joins TRBV27 and TRBJ2-2; D gene uncertain. V was trimmed by 6 bases and J by 0 bases, leaving 8 bases between them. Germline V gene sequence: CDR1 MNHEY, CDR2 SMNVEV (reference sequence). The CDR3 covers 14 residues. CDR3 in DNA: TGTGCCAGCAGGCGGCAACCGAACACCGGGGAGCTGTTTTTT. Translation: CASRRQPNTGELFF.

V gene TRBV19 combines with J gene TRBJ2-2, with D tentatively TRBD1 or TRBD2 (5 bases each). Between the trimmed V and J ends, which lost 7 bases and 5 bases, there was a span of 17 bases. Per the germline V gene, CDR1 is LNHDA and CDR2 is SQIVND (reference sequence). This CDR3 has 15 residues. DNA for the CDR3: TGTGCCAGTAACCCCAGGGCCGGGGAAACCGGGGAGCTGTTTTTT. Its protein product is CASNPRAGETGELFF.

CDR3 residues: CASSADSSYNEQFF. CDR3 in DNA: TGTGCCAGCAGTGCGGATAGCTCCTACAATGAGCAGTTCTTC. The chain combines TRBV25-1 with TRBJ2-1; D remains unclear. This CDR3 is 14 amino acids long. V was pared by 4 bases and J by 0 bases, with 7 bases between. Germline lookup yields CDR1 MGHDK and CDR2 SYGVNS.

Notes on this clone: The same CDR3 is also encoded by other DNA sequences in this sample. The chain has TRBV2 and TRBJ2-6; D is unclear. Germline-derived CDR1 and CDR2 are SNHLY and FYNNEI. There are 13 residues in the CDR3. The V end was cut by 7 bases, the J end by 1 base, with 5 bases between. DNA for the CDR3: TGTGCCAGCACGGGTTCTGGGGCCAACGTCCTGACTTTC. Its translation is CASTGSGANVLTF.

The chain couples TRBV7-2 to TRBJ2-1; D might be TRBD2 (6 bases). With 5 bases removed from V and 7 bases from J, the gap between germline ends came to 18 bases. CDR1 is SGHTA, CDR2 FQGNSA, per germline. The CDR3 length is 15 residues. CDR3 in DNA: TGTGCCAGCAGCACCCGTTGGCTAGCGATAAATGAGCAGTTCTTC. It is translated as CASSTRWLAINEQFF. Using reference TRBV7-2 and TRBJ2-1 for the parts outside the CDR3, the full variable domain is GAGVSQSPSNKVTEKGKDVELRCDPISGHTALYWYRQSLGQGLEFLIYFQGNSAPDKSGLPSDRFSAERTGGSVSTLTIQRTQQEDSAVYLCASSTRWLAINEQFFGPGTRLTVL.

V gene TRBV15 combines with J gene TRBJ2-3, with D tentatively TRBD2 (6 bases). CDR3 length: 18 residues. Germline V gene sequence: CDR1 LNHNV, CDR2 YYDKDF (reference sequence). V lost 0 bases to trimming and J lost 4 bases, with 20 bases between them. The chain's CDR3 is CATSRDRVGYGRSDTQYF. In DNA form, the CDR3 reads TGTGCCACCAGCAGAGATCGGGTGGGGTACGGGAGATCAGATACGCAGTATTTT.

This rearrangement joins TRBV7-2 to TRBJ2-1, with a weak D call TRBD1 (5 bases). The V end was cut by 1 base, the J end by 4 bases, with 8 bases between. This CDR3 contains 14 residues. Germline values: CDR1 SGHTA, CDR2 FQGNSA. The DNA for the CDR3 is TGTGCCAGCAGCTTAGAAACAGGTTACAATGAGCAGTTCTTC. It translates to CASSLETGYNEQFF.

The J gene is TRBJ2-7, the V gene TRBV10-3; D is perhaps TRBD2 (7 bases). This CDR3 region has 17 residues. V shed 0 bases and J shed 7 bases, with 22 bases lying between them. Per the germline V gene, CDR1 is ENHRY and CDR2 is SYGVKD. CDR3 region: CAISESASLEGGGEQYF. CDR3 DNA: TGTGCCATCAGTGAGTCCGCAAGTCTGGAGGGGGGAGGGGAGCAGTACTTC.

The chain has TRBV11-3 and TRBJ1-3, with D perhaps TRBD1 (5 bases). CDR3 length equals 18 residues. Deletions cut 1 base from V and 3 bases from J, with 19 bases between. CDR1 and CDR2 from the germline V gene are SGHNT and YENEEA. CDR3 coding DNA: TGTGCCAGCAGCTTAGCTGGAGTGCGAGGGGTTGGTGGAAACACCATATATTTT. Its protein is CASSLAGVRGVGGNTIYF.

The chain is built from TRBV25-1 and TRBJ1-1; possible D gene TRBD1, 5 bases. The CDR3 is made up of 14 amino acids. Germline V gene data show CDR1 as MGHDK and CDR2 as SYGVNS. V was trimmed by 1 base and J by 5 bases, leaving 11 bases between them. For the CDR3, the DNA is TGTGCCAGCAGTGAATCCCCAGGGAGTACTGAAGCTTTCTTT. It translates to CASSESPGSTEAFF.

The V and J genes are TRBV19 and TRBJ1-3; D remains ambiguous. The germline V gene encodes CDR1 LNHDA and CDR2 SQIVND (reference sequence). V lost 3 bases and J 0 bases, leaving 9 bases between the germline ends. The CDR3 is made up of 15 amino acids. CDR3 amino acids: CASSILWSSGNTIYF. CDR3 DNA sequence: TGTGCCAGTAGTATCCTCTGGAGCTCTGGAAACACCATATATTTT.

The sample holds one count of this clone. This chain uses TRBV27 with TRBJ2-6, with D uncertain. V was shortened by 5 bases and J by 4 bases, with 15 bases between the two germline ends. There are 16 residues in the CDR3. Looked up from germline, CDR1 is MNHEY and CDR2 is SMNVEV (reference sequence). The chain's CDR3 is CASSDPPEAGANVLTF. The CDR3 nucleotides are TGTGCCAGCAGTGACCCACCTGAGGCAGGGGCCAACGTCCTGACTTTC.

The chain recombines TRBV5-8 with TRBJ2-6, with D maybe TRBD1 (5 bases). The CDR3 consists of 18 residues. Germline V gene data show CDR1 as SGHTS and CDR2 as YDEGEE. V was pared by 4 bases and J by 0 bases, with 17 bases between. CDR3 loop: CASSPQGSWGSGANVLTF. The CDR3 region has the DNA TGTGCCAGCAGCCCCCAGGGTTCCTGGGGCTCTGGGGCCAACGTCCTGACTTTC.

This CDR3 is CASSEWTGEGKPQHF. For the CDR3, the DNA is TGTGCCAGCAGTGAATGGACAGGGGAAGGGAAGCCCCAGCATTTT. The chain has TRBV6-1 and TRBJ1-5; 9 bases map to TRBD1. Losses at the gene ends were 2 bases for V and 8 bases for J; bases not matched to a gene: 7. The CDR3 is made up of 15 amino acids. Germline V gene lookup returns CDR1 MNHNS and CDR2 SASEGT.

V is TRBV11-1 and J is TRBJ2-7, with D maybe TRBD1 (5 bases). Germline-derived CDR1 and CDR2 are SGHAT and FQDESV (reference sequence). The CDR3 is 17 residues long. V was trimmed by 3 bases and J by 6 bases, leaving 24 bases between them. Here the CDR3 DNA reads TGTGCCAGCAGCTTCATCCGGTCCGGCCAGGGTGGATCCGAGCAGTACTTC. Translated, it gives CASSFIRSGQGGSEQYF.

Worth noting for this clone: Just one base apart from a much larger clone, this may be a read error. The chain employs TRBV28 and TRBJ1-2; no definite D call. Germline values: CDR1 MDHEN, CDR2 SYDVKM. The CDR3 is made up of 11 amino acids. V lost 8 bases and J lost 2, with 6 bases in between. The CDR3 region is CASGPNYGYTF. The CDR3, as DNA: TGTGCCAGCGGACCGAACTATGGCTACACCTTC.

The table lists this clone with many counts. The chain employs TRBV11-2 and TRBJ1-2, with D unresolved. The CDR3 has 12 residues. V was clipped by 2 bases and J by 3 bases, with 4 bases between them. Germline loops: CDR1 SGHAT, CDR2 FQNNGV. CDR3: CASSLTDYGYTF. The CDR3 DNA is TGTGCCAGCAGCTTAACGGACTATGGCTACACCTTC.

The CDR3 region has the DNA TGCGCCAGCAGCAAAAGGACTAGCGGGAGGATCAACACCGGGGAGCTGTTTTTT. Translating gives CASSKRTSGRINTGELFF. The chain couples TRBV5-1 to TRBJ2-2; 14 nucleotides align to TRBD2. The CDR3 has 18 amino acids. Trimming removed 4 bases from V and 2 bases from J; junction bases left unmatched: 7. CDR1 is SGHRS and CDR2 is YFSETQ in the germline V gene.